These T cell receptor beta chains were read from a single sample in a study of cytomegalovirus exposure and HLA in healthy donors. The protocol was immunoSEQ multiplex PCR, while the TCRdb copy is restricted to in-frame clones and leaves out a portion. Of some 190,000 clones detected, 65% to 90% appear once; the ten largest clones hold around 0.3%. Sequencing was carried out using PBMCs. The receptors shown here come from a woman aged 25 to 39 in good health and CMV-seronegative. CDR3s include the opening cysteine and the closing phenylalanine or tryptophan. The order of the fields is D gene, clone size, V gene, J gene, CDR3 DNA, CDR3 protein. D genes are given only for firm matches. For some rows the clone size is stated as once, few or many, or as a class when expanded; others skip it.

d_call: .; clone_size: .; v_call: TRBV2; j_call: TRBJ2-7; cdr3_nt: TGTGCCAGCAGTGAGGGGGGGGGCCGCTACGAGCAGTACTTC; cdr3_aa: CASSEGGGRYEQYF
d_call: .; clone_size: few; v_call: TRBV18; j_call: TRBJ2-7; cdr3_nt: TGTGCCAGCTCACCGAGGGCCGCTCCCTACGAGCAGTACTTC; cdr3_aa: CASSPRAAPYEQYF
d_call: .; clone_size: .; v_call: TRBV2; j_call: TRBJ2-4; cdr3_nt: TGTGCCAGCAGTGAAGTCCTTCCCGTTGCGGCCAAAAACATTCAGTACTTC; cdr3_aa: CASSEVLPVAAKNIQYF
d_call: .; clone_size: once; v_call: TRBV9; j_call: TRBJ2-1; cdr3_nt: TGTGCCAGCAGCGTAGGGTCCTATTACAATGAGCAGTTCTTC; cdr3_aa: CASSVGSYYNEQFF
d_call: .; clone_size: .; v_call: TRBV6-1; j_call: TRBJ2-7; cdr3_nt: TGTGCCAGCATCCGGGGTAGAGTCGCCTACGAGCAGTACTTC; cdr3_aa: CASIRGRVAYEQYF
d_call: TRBD2; clone_size: .; v_call: TRBV6-1; j_call: TRBJ2-3; cdr3_nt: TGTGCCAGCAGTTGGACTAGCGGGAGTTCAGATACGCAGTATTTT; cdr3_aa: CASSWTSGSSDTQYF
d_call: .; clone_size: .; v_call: TRBV4-1; j_call: TRBJ1-2; cdr3_nt: TGCGCCAGCAGCCAAGATAGGCAGGATTTCTATGGCTACACCTTC; cdr3_aa: CASSQDRQDFYGYTF
d_call: .; clone_size: few; v_call: TRBV28; j_call: TRBJ2-5; cdr3_nt: TGTGCCAGCAGTTTGGATAGGGGTGAGACCCAGTACTTC; cdr3_aa: CASSLDRGETQYF
d_call: .; clone_size: .; v_call: TRBV28; j_call: TRBJ2-5; cdr3_nt: TGTGCCAGCAGTTTATTGGAGGGAGAAAGATACTTC; cdr3_aa: CASSLLEGERYF
d_call: .; clone_size: .; v_call: TRBV28; j_call: TRBJ2-2; cdr3_nt: TGTGCCAGCAGTTTAAGGGGACTGGAGACCGGGGAGCTGTTTTTT; cdr3_aa: CASSLRGLETGELFF
d_call: .; clone_size: .; v_call: TRBV28; j_call: TRBJ2-1; cdr3_nt: TGTGCCAGCAGTTTAGGAGGGTCCCGGTCCTACAATGAGCAGTTCTTC; cdr3_aa: CASSLGGSRSYNEQFF
d_call: TRBD1; clone_size: .; v_call: TRBV6-1; j_call: TRBJ1-2; cdr3_nt: TGTGCCAGCAGGGGACAGGGAATTTATGTCTATGGCTACACCTTC; cdr3_aa: CASRGQGIYVYGYTF
d_call: .; clone_size: .; v_call: TRBV6-5; j_call: TRBJ2-7; cdr3_nt: TGTGCCAGCAGGAATATCGGGGAAGACGAGCAGTACTTC; cdr3_aa: CASRNIGEDEQYF
d_call: TRBD1; clone_size: .; v_call: TRBV5-4; j_call: TRBJ1-1; cdr3_nt: TGTGCCAGCAGCTTTCGGACAGGGGATCAGACTGAAGCTTTCTTT; cdr3_aa: CASSFRTGDQTEAFF
d_call: .; clone_size: .; v_call: TRBV7-9; j_call: TRBJ2-1; cdr3_nt: TGTGCCAGCAGCTTAGGGGGGGACTTCAATGAGCAGTTCTTC; cdr3_aa: CASSLGGDFNEQFF
d_call: .; clone_size: .; v_call: TRBV27; j_call: TRBJ2-3; cdr3_nt: TGTGCCAGCAGGTTACCGGGACTTCGCGTCACAGATACGCAGTATTTT; cdr3_aa: CASRLPGLRVTDTQYF
d_call: TRBD2; clone_size: .; v_call: TRBV10-2; j_call: TRBJ2-3; cdr3_nt: TGCGCCAGCAGACTCGGACTAGCGGGAGTGGCAGATACGCAGTATTTT; cdr3_aa: CASRLGLAGVADTQYF
d_call: TRBD1; clone_size: .; v_call: TRBV28; j_call: TRBJ2-5; cdr3_nt: TGTGCCAGCAGTTTACCGGACAGGGGGCAAGAGACCCAGTACTTC; cdr3_aa: CASSLPDRGQETQYF
d_call: TRBD2; clone_size: .; v_call: TRBV5-1; j_call: TRBJ2-3; cdr3_nt: TGCGCCAGCAGCTTGGCGCCTAGCGGTACTAGCACAGATACGCAGTATTTT; cdr3_aa: CASSLAPSGTSTDTQYF
d_call: TRBD2; clone_size: .; v_call: TRBV11-2; j_call: TRBJ2-1; cdr3_nt: TGTGCCAGCAGCAAGCGGGGGGGCCGATACAATGAGCAGTTCTTC; cdr3_aa: CASSKRGGRYNEQFF
d_call: .; clone_size: few; v_call: TRBV11-2; j_call: TRBJ2-1; cdr3_nt: TGTGCCAGCAGCCCTATCAGGGGTCCTAATTACAATGAGCAGTTCTTC; cdr3_aa: CASSPIRGPNYNEQFF
d_call: TRBD2; clone_size: .; v_call: TRBV10-2; j_call: TRBJ2-5; cdr3_nt: TGCGCCAGCAGGACTAGCGGGAACTGGGAGACCCAGTACTTC; cdr3_aa: CASRTSGNWETQYF
d_call: .; clone_size: .; v_call: TRBV7-9; j_call: TRBJ1-2; cdr3_nt: TGTGCCAGCAGCTTAGGATCGTCGGAGGGCTACACCTTC; cdr3_aa: CASSLGSSEGYTF
d_call: TRBD2; clone_size: few; v_call: TRBV6-1; j_call: TRBJ2-7; cdr3_nt: TGTGCCAGCAGTGAAGTTCCGGTAGCGGGGGCCTACGAGCAGTACTTC; cdr3_aa: CASSEVPVAGAYEQYF
d_call: .; clone_size: .; v_call: TRBV15; j_call: TRBJ2-1; cdr3_nt: TGTGCCACCAAGAAAGTCTGGGGGCATAAGACCTACAATGAGCAGTTCTTC; cdr3_aa: CATKKVWGHKTYNEQFF
d_call: .; clone_size: .; v_call: TRBV27; j_call: TRBJ1-1; cdr3_nt: TGTGCCAGCAGTGCACAGGGGAACACTGAAGCTTTCTTT; cdr3_aa: CASSAQGNTEAFF
d_call: .; clone_size: .; v_call: TRBV14; j_call: TRBJ2-3; cdr3_nt: TGTGCCAGCAGCCAAGATCCGGGAAGAGCAGATACGCAGTATTTT; cdr3_aa: CASSQDPGRADTQYF
d_call: .; clone_size: .; v_call: TRBV18; j_call: TRBJ2-7; cdr3_nt: TGTGCCAGCTCACCAGAAGGGGGATCCTACGAGCAGTACTTC; cdr3_aa: CASSPEGGSYEQYF
d_call: TRBD1; clone_size: .; v_call: TRBV9; j_call: TRBJ2-7; cdr3_nt: TGTGCCAGCAGCGCCGGACAGGATTTCTACGAGCAGTACTTC; cdr3_aa: CASSAGQDFYEQYF
d_call: .; clone_size: .; v_call: TRBV2; j_call: TRBJ2-5; cdr3_nt: TGTGCCAGCAGCGAGCTGGGGGGAGAGACCCAGTACTTC; cdr3_aa: CASSELGGETQYF
d_call: TRBD2; clone_size: .; v_call: TRBV19; j_call: TRBJ2-1; cdr3_nt: TGTGCCAGTAGTGCTACTAGCGGGAGTTTTAACAATGAGCAGTTCTTC; cdr3_aa: CASSATSGSFNNEQFF